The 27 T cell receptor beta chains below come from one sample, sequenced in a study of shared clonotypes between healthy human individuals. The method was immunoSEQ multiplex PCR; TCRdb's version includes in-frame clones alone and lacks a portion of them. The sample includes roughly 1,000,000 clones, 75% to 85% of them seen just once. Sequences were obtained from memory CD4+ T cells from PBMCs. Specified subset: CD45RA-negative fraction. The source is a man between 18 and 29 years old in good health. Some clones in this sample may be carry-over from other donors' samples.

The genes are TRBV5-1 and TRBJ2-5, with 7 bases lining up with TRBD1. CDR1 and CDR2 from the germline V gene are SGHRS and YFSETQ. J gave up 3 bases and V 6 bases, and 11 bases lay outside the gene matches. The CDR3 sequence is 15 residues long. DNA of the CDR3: TGCGCCAGCAACAGACAGGGTTCGTTGGAAGAGACCCAGTACTTC. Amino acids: CASNRQGSLEETQYF.

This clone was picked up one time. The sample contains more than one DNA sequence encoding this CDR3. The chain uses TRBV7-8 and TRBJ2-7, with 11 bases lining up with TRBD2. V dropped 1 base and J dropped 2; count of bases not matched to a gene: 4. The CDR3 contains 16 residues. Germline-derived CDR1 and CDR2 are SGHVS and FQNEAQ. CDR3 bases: TGTGCCAGCAGCTTAGGTGGGACTAGCGGCACCTACGAGCAGTACTTC. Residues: CASSLGGTSGTYEQYF. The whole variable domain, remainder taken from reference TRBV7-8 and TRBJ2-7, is GAGVSQSPRYKVAKRGQDVALRCDPISGHVSLFWYQQALGQGPEFLTYFQNEAQLDKSGLPSDRFFAERPEGSVSTLKIQRTQQEDSAVYLCASSLGGTSGTYEQYFGPGTRLTVT.

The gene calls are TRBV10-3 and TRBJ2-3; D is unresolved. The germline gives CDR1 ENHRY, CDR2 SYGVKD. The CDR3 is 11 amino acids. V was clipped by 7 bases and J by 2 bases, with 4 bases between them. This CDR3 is CAIKNTDTQYF. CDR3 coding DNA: TGTGCCATCAAAAACACAGATACGCAGTATTTT.

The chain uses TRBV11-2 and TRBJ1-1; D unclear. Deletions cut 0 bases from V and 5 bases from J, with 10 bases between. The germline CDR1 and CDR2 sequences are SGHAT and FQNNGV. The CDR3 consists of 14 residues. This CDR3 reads CASSLEPWGTEAFF. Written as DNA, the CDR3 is TGTGCCAGCAGCTTAGAGCCTTGGGGAACTGAAGCTTTCTTT.

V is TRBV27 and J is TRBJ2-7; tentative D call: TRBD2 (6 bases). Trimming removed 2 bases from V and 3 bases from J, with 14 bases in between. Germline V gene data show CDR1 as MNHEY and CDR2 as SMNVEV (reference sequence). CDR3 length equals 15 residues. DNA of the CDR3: TGTGCCAGCAGTTTACACCCGGGAGCTTTCTACGAGCAGTACTTC. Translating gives CASSLHPGAFYEQYF.

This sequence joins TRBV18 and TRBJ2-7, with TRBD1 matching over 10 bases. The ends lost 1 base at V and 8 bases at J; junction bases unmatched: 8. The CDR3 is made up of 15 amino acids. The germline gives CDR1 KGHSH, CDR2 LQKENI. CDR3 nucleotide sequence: TGTGCCAGCTCACCACAAGGGACAGGGGCAAACCAGCAGTACTTC. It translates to CASSPQGTGANQQYF.

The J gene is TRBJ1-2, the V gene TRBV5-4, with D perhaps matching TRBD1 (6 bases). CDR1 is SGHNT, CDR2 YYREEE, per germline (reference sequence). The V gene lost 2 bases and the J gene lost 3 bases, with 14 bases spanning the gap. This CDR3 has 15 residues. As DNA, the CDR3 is TGTGCCAGCAGCTTTGGTGGGACACACCACTATGGCTACACCTTC. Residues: CASSFGGTHHYGYTF.

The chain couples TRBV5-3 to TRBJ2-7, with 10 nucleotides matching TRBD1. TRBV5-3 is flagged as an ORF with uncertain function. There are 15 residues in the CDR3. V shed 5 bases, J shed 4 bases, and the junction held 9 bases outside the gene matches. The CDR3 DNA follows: TGTGCCAGAAGGTCCGGGACAGGGGTGCCTTACGAGCAGTACTTC. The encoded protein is CARRSGTGVPYEQYF.

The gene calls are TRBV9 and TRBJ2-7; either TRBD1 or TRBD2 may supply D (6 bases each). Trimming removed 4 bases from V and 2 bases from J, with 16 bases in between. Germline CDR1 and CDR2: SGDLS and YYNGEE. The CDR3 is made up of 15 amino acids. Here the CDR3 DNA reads TGTGCCAGCAGCCCACCTGGGGGGCTGCCCTACGAGCAGTACTTC. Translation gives CASSPPGGLPYEQYF.

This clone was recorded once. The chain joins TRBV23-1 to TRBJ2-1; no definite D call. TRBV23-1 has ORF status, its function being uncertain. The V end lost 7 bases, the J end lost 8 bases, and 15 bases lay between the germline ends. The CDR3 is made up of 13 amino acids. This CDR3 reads CASTMTGVHEQFF. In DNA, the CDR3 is TGCGCCAGCACCATGACGGGTGTCCATGAGCAGTTCTTC.

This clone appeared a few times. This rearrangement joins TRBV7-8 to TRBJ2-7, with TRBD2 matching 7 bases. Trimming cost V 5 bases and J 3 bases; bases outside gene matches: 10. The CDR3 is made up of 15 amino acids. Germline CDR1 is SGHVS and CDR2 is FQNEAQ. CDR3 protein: CASSQQGLGVYEQYF. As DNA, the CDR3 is TGTGCCAGCAGCCAACAAGGACTAGGAGTCTACGAGCAGTACTTC.

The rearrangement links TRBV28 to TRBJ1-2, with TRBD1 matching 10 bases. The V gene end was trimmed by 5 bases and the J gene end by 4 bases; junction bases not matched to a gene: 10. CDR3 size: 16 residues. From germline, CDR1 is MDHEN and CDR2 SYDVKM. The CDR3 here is CASSRQGAPYGYGYTF. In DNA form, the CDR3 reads TGTGCCAGCAGTCGACAGGGGGCCCCCTATGGCTATGGCTACACCTTC.

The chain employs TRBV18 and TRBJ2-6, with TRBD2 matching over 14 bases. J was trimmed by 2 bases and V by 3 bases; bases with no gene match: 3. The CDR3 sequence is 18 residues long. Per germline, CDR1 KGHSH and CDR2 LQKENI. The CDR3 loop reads CASSPGTSGRAGANVLTF. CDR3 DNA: TGTGCCAGCTCACCGGGGACTAGCGGGAGAGCTGGGGCCAACGTCCTGACTTTC.

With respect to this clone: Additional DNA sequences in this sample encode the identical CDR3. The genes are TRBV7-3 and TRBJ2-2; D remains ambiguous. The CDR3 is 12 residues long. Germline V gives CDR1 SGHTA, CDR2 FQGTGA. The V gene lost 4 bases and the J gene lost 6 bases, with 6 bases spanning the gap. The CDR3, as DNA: TGTGCCAGCAGCTCCCCCCCCGGGGAGCTGTTTTTT. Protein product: CASSSPPGELFF.

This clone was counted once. The CDR3 nucleotides read TGTGCCAGCAGTTTATTACAGGGGGCACGGGATGAGCAGTTCTTC. Its protein is CASSLLQGARDEQFF. The rearrangement uses TRBV28 and TRBJ2-1; 9 bases are a match to TRBD1. The CDR3 sequence is 15 residues long. Germline V lookup: CDR1 MDHEN, CDR2 SYDVKM. V was clipped by 1 base and J by 8 bases; unmatched bases: 6.

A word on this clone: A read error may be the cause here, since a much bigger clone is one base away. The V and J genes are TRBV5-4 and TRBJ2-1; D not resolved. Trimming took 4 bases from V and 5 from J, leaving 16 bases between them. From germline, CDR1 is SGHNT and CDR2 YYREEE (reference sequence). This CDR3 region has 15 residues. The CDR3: CASSPAANEDNEQFF. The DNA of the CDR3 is TGTGCCAGCAGCCCCGCGGCCAATGAAGACAATGAGCAGTTCTTC.

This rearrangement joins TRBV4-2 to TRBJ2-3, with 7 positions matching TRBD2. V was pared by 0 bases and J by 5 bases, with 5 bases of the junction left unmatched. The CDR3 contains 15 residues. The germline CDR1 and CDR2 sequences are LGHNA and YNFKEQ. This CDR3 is CASSQDLGRVDTQYF. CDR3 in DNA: TGTGCCAGCAGCCAAGATCTGGGGAGGGTAGATACGCAGTATTTT.

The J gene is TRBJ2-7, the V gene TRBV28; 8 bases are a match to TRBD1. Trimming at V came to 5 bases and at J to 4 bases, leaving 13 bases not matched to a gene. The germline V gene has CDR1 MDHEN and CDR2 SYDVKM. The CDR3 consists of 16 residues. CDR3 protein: CASSPARTGLWYEQYF. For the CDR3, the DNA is TGTGCCAGCAGTCCCGCCCGGACAGGGCTCTGGTACGAGCAGTACTTC.

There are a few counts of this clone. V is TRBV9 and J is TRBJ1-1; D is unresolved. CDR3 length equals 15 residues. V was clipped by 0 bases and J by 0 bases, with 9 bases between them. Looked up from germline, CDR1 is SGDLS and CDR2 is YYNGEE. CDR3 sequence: CASSVDGRLNTEAFF. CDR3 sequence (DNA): TGTGCCAGCAGCGTAGACGGCAGACTGAACACTGAAGCTTTCTTT.

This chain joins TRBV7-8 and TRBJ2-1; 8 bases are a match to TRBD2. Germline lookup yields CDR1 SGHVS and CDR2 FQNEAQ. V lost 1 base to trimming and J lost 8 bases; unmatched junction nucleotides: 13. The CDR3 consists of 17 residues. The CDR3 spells CASSLGVSGTVIDEQFF. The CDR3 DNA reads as TGTGCCAGCAGCTTAGGGGTTAGCGGGACTGTTATCGATGAGCAGTTCTTC.

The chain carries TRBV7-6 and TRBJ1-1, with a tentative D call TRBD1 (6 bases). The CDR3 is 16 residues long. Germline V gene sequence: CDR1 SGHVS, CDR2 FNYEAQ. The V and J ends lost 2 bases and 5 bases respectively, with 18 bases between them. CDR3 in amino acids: CASSLRSAGERTEAFF. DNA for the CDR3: TGTGCCAGCAGCTTACGGTCGGCAGGGGAGAGGACTGAAGCTTTCTTT.

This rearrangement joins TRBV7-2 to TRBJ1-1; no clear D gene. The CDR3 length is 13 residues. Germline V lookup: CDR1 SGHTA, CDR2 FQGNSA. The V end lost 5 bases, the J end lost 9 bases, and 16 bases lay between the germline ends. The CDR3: CASSPRLGPKAFF. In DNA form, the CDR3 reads TGTGCCAGCAGCCCACGCTTGGGTCCCAAAGCTTTCTTT.

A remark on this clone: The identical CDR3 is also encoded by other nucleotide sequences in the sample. CDR3 loop: CATSGSSYNEQFF. The CDR3 nucleotides read TGTGCCACCAGCGGGAGTTCCTACAATGAGCAGTTCTTC. The chain joins TRBV6-1 to TRBJ2-1; 8 nucleotides align to TRBD2. Losses at the gene ends were 10 bases for V and 1 base for J; bases not matched to a gene: 3. The CDR3 runs to 13 residues. Germline CDR1 is MNHNS and CDR2 is SASEGT.

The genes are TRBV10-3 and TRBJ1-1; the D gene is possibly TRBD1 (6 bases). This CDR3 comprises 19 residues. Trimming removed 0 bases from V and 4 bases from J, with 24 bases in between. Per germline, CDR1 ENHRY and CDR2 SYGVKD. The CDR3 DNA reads TGTGCCATCAGTGAGTCAAGGGTACAGGGCCACTCCGGGGGCACTGAAGCTTTCTTT. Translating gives CAISESRVQGHSGGTEAFF.

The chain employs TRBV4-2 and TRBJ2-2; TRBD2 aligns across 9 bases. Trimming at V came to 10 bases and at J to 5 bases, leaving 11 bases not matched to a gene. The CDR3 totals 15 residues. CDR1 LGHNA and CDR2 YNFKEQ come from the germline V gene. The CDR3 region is CATARGSGRTGELFF. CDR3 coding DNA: TGTGCCACCGCCCGGGGGAGCGGGAGGACCGGGGAGCTGTTTTTT.

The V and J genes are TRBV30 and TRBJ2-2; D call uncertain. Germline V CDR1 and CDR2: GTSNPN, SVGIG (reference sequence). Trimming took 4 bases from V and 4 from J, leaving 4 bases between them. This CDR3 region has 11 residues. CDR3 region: CAWITTGELFF. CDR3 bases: TGTGCCTGGATCACCACCGGGGAGCTGTTTTTT. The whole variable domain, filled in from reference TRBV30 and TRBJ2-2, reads SQTIHQWPATLVQPVGSPLSLECTVEGTSNPNLYWYRQAAGRGLQLLFYSVGIGQISSEVPQNLSASRPQDRQFILSSKKLLLSDSGFYLCAWITTGELFFGEGSRLTVL.

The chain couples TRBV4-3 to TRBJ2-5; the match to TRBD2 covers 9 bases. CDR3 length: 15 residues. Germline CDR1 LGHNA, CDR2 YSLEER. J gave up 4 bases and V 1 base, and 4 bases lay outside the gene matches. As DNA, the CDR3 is TGCGCCAGCAGCCAAGGCGGGAGGGCCAGAGAGACCCAGTACTTC. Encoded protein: CASSQGGRARETQYF.